This TCR beta chain was captured by sequencing in a study of regulatory T cells in long-lasting Graves disease. Study information: Persistence in Graves' disease denoted antithyroid drug use beyond 5 years alongside positive TSH receptor antibodies.

Study outcomes and limitations: Under persistent disease, TRBV28, TRBJ1-2 and TRBJ2-5 were used preferentially.

The time point was: persistent/refractory GD, antithyroid drugs over 5 years with positive TRAb. The TCR library was made from RNA extracted from PBMCs. According to the study, TCR beta libraries were built with iRepertoire HTBI primers and CDR3-region Arm-PCR. In the source study's methods: Sequenced samples collectively carried under 75 TRBV and over 11 TRBJ segments. Via MiXCR, TCRdb re-called the multiplex PCR reads, giving one row per CDR3 protein. TCRdb's processing, not the authors' own work, is the source of the V and J calls. Seen here are about 470,000 distinct CDR3 sequences, around a fifth observed once, and the top ten hold 7.1%. With 3 bases removed from V and 1 base from J, the gap between germline ends came to 9 bases. Germline values: CDR1 SQVTM, CDR2 ANQGSEA. The CDR3 loop spans 13 amino acids. This clonotype was counted only a few times. As yet, its antigen is unknown.

The clonotype comes from a female donor with Graves disease. The sample in question was peripheral blood mononuclear cells (PBMCs), obtained when the disease was refractory, from a patient treated with antithyroid drugs. The chain uses TRBV29-1 and TRBJ1-1, with D possibly TRBD1 on 5 matching bases. The chain's CDR3 is CSVEQQGNTEAFF. DNA for the CDR3: TGCAGCGTTGAGCAGCAGGGGAACACTGAAGCTTTCTTT.